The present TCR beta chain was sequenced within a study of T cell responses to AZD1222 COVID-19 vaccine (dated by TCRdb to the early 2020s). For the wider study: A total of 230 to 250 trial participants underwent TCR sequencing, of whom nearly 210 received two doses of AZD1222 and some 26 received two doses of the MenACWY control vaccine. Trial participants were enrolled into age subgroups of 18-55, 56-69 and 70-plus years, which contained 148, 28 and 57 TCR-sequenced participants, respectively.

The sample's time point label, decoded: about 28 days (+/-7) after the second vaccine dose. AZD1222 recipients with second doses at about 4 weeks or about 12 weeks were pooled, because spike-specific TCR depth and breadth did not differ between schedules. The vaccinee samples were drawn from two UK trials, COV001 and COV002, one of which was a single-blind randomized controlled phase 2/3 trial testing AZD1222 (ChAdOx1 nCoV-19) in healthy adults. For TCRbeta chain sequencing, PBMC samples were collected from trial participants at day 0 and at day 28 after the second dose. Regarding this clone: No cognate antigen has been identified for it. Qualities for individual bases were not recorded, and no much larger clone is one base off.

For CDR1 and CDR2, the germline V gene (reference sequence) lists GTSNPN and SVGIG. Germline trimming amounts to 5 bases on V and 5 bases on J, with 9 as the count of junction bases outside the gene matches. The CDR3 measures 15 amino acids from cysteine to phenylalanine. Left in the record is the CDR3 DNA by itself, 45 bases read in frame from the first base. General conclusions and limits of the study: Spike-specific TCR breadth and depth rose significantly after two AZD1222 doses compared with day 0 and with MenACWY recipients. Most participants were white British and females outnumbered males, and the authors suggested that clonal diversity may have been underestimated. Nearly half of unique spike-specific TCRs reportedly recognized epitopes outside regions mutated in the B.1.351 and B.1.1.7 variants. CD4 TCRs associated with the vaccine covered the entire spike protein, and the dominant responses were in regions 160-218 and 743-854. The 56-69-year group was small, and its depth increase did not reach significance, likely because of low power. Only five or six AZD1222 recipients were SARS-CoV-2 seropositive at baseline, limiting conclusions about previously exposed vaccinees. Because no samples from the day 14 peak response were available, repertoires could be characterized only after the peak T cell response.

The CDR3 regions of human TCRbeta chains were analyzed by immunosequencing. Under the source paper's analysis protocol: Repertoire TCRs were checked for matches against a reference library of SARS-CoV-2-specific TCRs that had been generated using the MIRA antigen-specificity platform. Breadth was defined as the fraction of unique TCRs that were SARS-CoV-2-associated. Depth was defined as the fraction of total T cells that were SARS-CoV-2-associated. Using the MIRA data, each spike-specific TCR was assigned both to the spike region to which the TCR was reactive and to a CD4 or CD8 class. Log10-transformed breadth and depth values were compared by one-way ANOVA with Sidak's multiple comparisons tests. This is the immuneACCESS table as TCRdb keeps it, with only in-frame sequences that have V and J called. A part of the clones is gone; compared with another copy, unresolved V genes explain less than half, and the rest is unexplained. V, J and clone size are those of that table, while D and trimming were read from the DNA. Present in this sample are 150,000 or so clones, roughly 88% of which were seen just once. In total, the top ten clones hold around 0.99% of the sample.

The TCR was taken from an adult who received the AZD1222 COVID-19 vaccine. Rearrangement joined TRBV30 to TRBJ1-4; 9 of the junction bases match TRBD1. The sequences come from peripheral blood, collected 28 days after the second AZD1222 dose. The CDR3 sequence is CAWRPPGQGNEKLFF. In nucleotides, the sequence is TGTGCCTGGCGCCCGCCGGGACAGGGAAATGAAAAACTGTTTTTT.